The 5 T cell receptor beta chains below all came from one sample that was sequenced in a study of blood T cells in healthy people across ages. Primed by a sample-barcoded 5' primer and a J-beta primer mix, a second PCR proceeded for 7 to 11 cycles. MiXCR, applied by TCRdb to the 5' RACE reads, yields one record per CDR3 protein. The table includes about 900,000 distinct CDR3 sequences, around 62% detected once. The sample consisted of blood. The receptors here all came from a man in his thirties or forties in good health.

Notes on this clonotype: Germline and junction disagree at one end, which may indicate a read error. This chain links TRBV6-5 with TRBJ2-5; the match to TRBD2 covers 11 bases. This CDR3 spans 15 amino acids. Looked up from germline, CDR1 is MNHEY and CDR2 is SVGAGI. This chain's CDR3 is CACSMTSGEQETQYF. The CDR3 nucleotides read TGTGCCTGCAGTATGACTAGCGGGGAGCAAGAGACCCAGTACTTC.

This clonotype has more than one count but fewer than ten. The chain couples TRBV29-1 to TRBJ2-2; D gene uncertain. The CDR3 spans 13 residues. Germline V gives CDR1 SQVTM, CDR2 ANQGSEA. Deletions cut 7 bases from V and 8 bases from J, with 17 bases between. Written as DNA, the CDR3 is TGCAGCGCCGCTTCGCCGCTTATAGGGGAGCTGTTTTTT. It codes for CSAASPLIGELFF.

This chain links TRBV7-2 with TRBJ2-6; D not certain. Per the germline V gene, CDR1 is SGHTA and CDR2 is FQGNSA. There are 13 residues in the CDR3. CDR3 nucleotide sequence: TGTGCTTCGTCCGGGCTAGTTCCCAACGTCCTGACTTTC. This encodes CASSGLVPNVLTF.

The chain recombines TRBV2 with TRBJ2-7, with D perhaps assigned TRBD1 or TRBD2 (5 bases each). The CDR3 runs 13 residues. CDR1 and CDR2 from the germline V gene are SNHLY and FYNNEI. The ends were cut back, 4 bases at V and 3 bases at J, with 10 bases in the middle. The CDR3 DNA follows: TGTGCCAGCAGTGGCCGGGACGGCTACGAGCAGTACTTC. Its translation is CASSGRDGYEQYF.

This rearrangement joins TRBV25-1 to TRBJ2-2; D gene uncertain. Germline V gene sequence: CDR1 MGHDK, CDR2 SYGVNS. V gave up 10 bases and J gave up 2 bases, with 11 bases separating them. There are 13 residues in the CDR3. The DNA for the CDR3 is TGTGCCATGGCTGGGGAAAACACCGGGGAGCTGTTTTTT. As protein: CAMAGENTGELFF.